The clone carrying this TCR beta chain came up many times. Its target is not known. This sample is drawn from a study of T cell repertoires in cytomegalovirus infection. The overall study: Matching HLA type and CMV infection were both indicated by public TCR beta signatures. Study findings and constraints: Cumulative frequency (of public TCR beta family members) identified carriers of CMV plus the relevant HLA. Dominating the ex vivo response were HLA-C-restricted CMV-specific TCR beta clonotypes.

TCRdb recomputed calls from the reads with MiXCR, one row per CDR3 protein. The top ten hold more than 15% of the sample, which has more than 140,000 distinct CDR3 sequences, about 6.3% seen once. With 5 bases clipped from V and 2 bases from J, the junction kept 8 bases outside the gene matches. The CDR3 is 16 amino acids. The germline gives CDR1 SGHAT, CDR2 FQNNGV. The sample was PBMCs. The origin of this receptor is a human donor in good health (CMV status not recorded). Some clones in this sample may be carry-over from other donors' samples. This sequence joins TRBV11-2 and TRBJ2-3; the match to TRBD2 covers 9 bases. In nucleotides, the CDR3 is TGTGCCAGCAGCCAGGGGACTAGCCCTAACACAGATACGCAGTATTTT. Translation: CASSQGTSPNTDTQYF.